What follows are 31 T cell receptor beta chains derived from one specimen sequenced in a study of identical twins (TCRdb year 2016). To prepare the library, 5' RACE was applied. These reads were obtained on an Illumina HiSeq 2000. In TCRdb, the public reads were trimmed at Q25 with fastp and aligned with MiXCR, with productive beta chains retained. Identical CDR3 protein sequences are pooled into one entry, listed with their most common genes and DNA. Across this sample there are about 260,000 distinct CDR3 sequences, with roughly 7% seen only once. The biggest ten clones account for 3.5% to 4% of the sample. In addition, the sample was reused for a study of yellow fever vaccine responses in identical twins.

Sequencing was done on a sample of memory (CD45RO+) T cells sorted from blood. Sample cell subset or site, as interpreted from the label and publication: CD45RO+ enriched T cells. The receptor source for this set is a woman under 30 in good health.

The chain employs TRBV7-9 and TRBJ2-1, with 11 nucleotides matching TRBD2. The CDR3 is 15 amino acids. Germline trimming cut 5 bases from V and 6 bases from J; bases unmatched to any gene: 6. Germline V CDR1 and CDR2: SEHNR, FQNEAQ (reference sequence). The DNA of the CDR3 is TGTGCCAGCAGCAAAGGGACTAGCGGTGTCAATGAGCAGTTCTTC. Encoded protein: CASSKGTSGVNEQFF.

Points on this clonotype: This clone may be a read error of a much larger clone one base away. The chain employs TRBV7-2 and TRBJ2-7, with TRBD2 identical over 7 bases. CDR1 SGHTA and CDR2 FQGNSA come from the germline V gene. The CDR3 has 13 residues. V was pared by 5 bases and J by 3 bases, with 4 bases of the junction left unmatched. CDR3 amino acids: CASSPGTIYEQYF. CDR3 bases: TGTGCCAGCAGCCCCGGGACTATCTACGAGCAGTACTTC.

V usage is TRBV28 and J usage is TRBJ2-7; 12 bases match TRBD1. Per germline, CDR1 MDHEN and CDR2 SYDVKM. The length of the CDR3 is 20 residues. V lost 4 bases to trimming and J lost 6 bases; unmatched junction nucleotides: 22. CDR3 loop: CASSSLAGTGGAWSLFEQYV. DNA of the CDR3: TGTGCCAGCAGTTCCCTTGCCGGGACAGGGGGCGCCTGGTCACTTTTCGAGCAGTACGTC.

V is TRBV25-1 and J is TRBJ2-1; D tentatively fits TRBD1 or TRBD2 (5 bases each). There are 15 residues in the CDR3. V lost 9 bases and J 0 bases, leaving 15 bases between the germline ends. Germline CDR1 is MGHDK and CDR2 is SYGVNS. The CDR3 bases are TGTGCCAGTGACCCTTGGGGGAGCTCCTACAATGAGCAGTTCTTC. Amino acids: CASDPWGSSYNEQFF.

In this sample, this clonotype turned up a few times. The chain combines TRBV25-1 with TRBJ1-3; unclear D gene. Trimming left V 7 bases short and J 0 bases short, with 10 bases between. The CDR3 runs 14 residues. The germline V gene has CDR1 MGHDK and CDR2 SYGVNS. The CDR3 sequence: CASKGSSSGNTIYF. The DNA of the CDR3 is TGTGCCAGCAAAGGATCCAGCTCTGGAAACACCATATATTTT.

With respect to this clonotype: This could be a read error, since a much larger clone is one nucleotide away. CDR3 nucleotides: TGTGCCAGCAGCGTAGAGGGCGGGAGGGCCTACAATGAGCAGCTCTTC. Protein sequence: CASSVEGGRAYNEQLF. The gene calls are TRBV9 and TRBJ2-1; 9 bases fit TRBD2. The CDR3 runs to 16 residues. CDR1 and CDR2 (germline): SGDLS, YYNGEE.

The V gene is TRBV10-3, the J gene TRBJ1-5, with D uncertain. V lost 3 bases and J 8 bases, leaving 11 bases between the germline ends. The germline V gene has CDR1 ENHRY and CDR2 SYGVKD. The CDR3 covers 13 residues. CDR3 DNA sequence: TGTGCCATCAGTGACAGCCCGTCGGAGCCCCAGCATTTT. This gives the protein CAISDSPSEPQHF.

This clonotype was recorded many times. This sequence joins TRBV3-1 and TRBJ1-3; 9 bases line up with TRBD1. Germline CDR1 reads LGHDT; CDR2 reads YNNKEL (reference sequence). This CDR3 has 15 amino acids. The junction had 4 bases not matched to a gene; V was cut back by 4 bases and J by 3 bases. CDR3 amino acids: CASSLTGGIGNTIYF. The CDR3 bases are TGTGCCAGCAGCCTTACAGGGGGCATTGGAAACACCATATATTTT.

This clonotype was detected a few times. V usage is TRBV20-1 and J usage is TRBJ2-7; D unclear. Trimming removed 3 bases at V and 3 bases at J, with 9 bases between. The CDR3 extends over 12 amino acids. CDR1 and CDR2 from the germline V gene are DFQATT and SNEGSKA (reference sequence). The DNA for the CDR3 is TGCAGTGCTAGTTGGCTGAGCTACGAGCAGTACTTC. Amino acids: CSASWLSYEQYF.

The table lists this clonotype with a few counts. V and J are TRBV20-1 and TRBJ2-7; perhaps TRBD2 as D (6 bases). CDR3 size: 15 residues. Looked up from germline, CDR1 is DFQATT and CDR2 is SNEGSKA (reference sequence). Trimming took 0 bases from V and 6 from J, leaving 18 bases between them. In nucleotides, the CDR3 is TGCAGTGCTAGAGATAGGTTCGGGAGTTTGGCCGAGCAGTACTTC. The encoded protein is CSARDRFGSLAEQYF.

This clonotype showed up many times. This chain joins TRBV24-1 and TRBJ1-2, with D hard to call. The length of the CDR3 is 13 residues. Between the trimmed V and J ends, which lost 5 bases and 4 bases, there was a span of 10 bases. CDR1 is KGHDR and CDR2 is SFDVKD in the germline V gene. The CDR3 bases are TGTGCCACCAGTGTTGGAGGAAGCTATGGCTACACCTTC. Translating gives CATSVGGSYGYTF.

The table lists this clonotype with a few counts. The chain recombines TRBV12-3 or TRBV12-4 with TRBJ2-3, with D tentatively TRBD1 (5 bases). Trimming shortened V by 11 bases and J by 4 bases, and 19 bases separated the two germline ends. CDR3 length: 14 residues. This CDR3 is CADSPTGRADTQYF. CDR3 in DNA: TGTGCCGACTCCCCGACCGGCAGGGCAGATACGCAGTATTTT.

At least ten counts were recorded for this clonotype. The chain uses TRBV4-2 and TRBJ2-3, with 9 bases aligning to TRBD2. The V gene's germline CDR1 is LGHNA and CDR2 YNFKEQ. Trimming removed 1 base from V and 3 bases from J; junction bases left unmatched: 5. The CDR3 is 16 amino acids. The CDR3 region has the DNA TGTGCCAGCAGCCAAGGGGTGACTAGCGGAACAGATACGCAGTATTTT. Its translation: CASSQGVTSGTDTQYF.

The chain combines TRBV25-1 with TRBJ2-7; 8 positions match TRBD2. Germline CDR1 is MGHDK and CDR2 is SYGVNS. This CDR3 is 14 amino acids long. V shed 8 bases, J shed 0 bases, and the junction held 6 bases outside the gene matches. CDR3 region: CASRGSGSSYEQYF. As DNA, the CDR3 is TGTGCCAGCCGCGGGAGCGGGAGCTCCTACGAGCAGTACTTC.

This clonotype was observed a handful of times. J is TRBJ1-1 and V is TRBV12-3 or TRBV12-4, with 7 positions matching TRBD1. This CDR3 region has 13 residues. V gave up 6 bases and J gave up 5 bases; unmatched junction bases: 6. The chain's CDR3 is CASRSTGNTEAFF. CDR3 in DNA: TGTGCCAGCAGGTCGACAGGGAATACTGAAGCTTTCTTT.

This clonotype was observed at least ten times. This chain joins TRBV20-1 and TRBJ2-5; weak D call: TRBD2 (6 bases). The germline CDR1 and CDR2 sequences are DFQATT and SNEGSKA (reference sequence). This CDR3 spans 15 amino acids. Trimming pared 0 bases from V and 2 bases from J, leaving 13 bases between. The CDR3 DNA reads TGCAGTGCTAGAGATACGACTAGTCCTCAAGAGACCCAGTACTTC. This gives the protein CSARDTTSPQETQYF.

The V and J genes are TRBV2 and TRBJ2-7; no definite D call. CDR1 and CDR2 from the germline V gene are SNHLY and FYNNEI. The CDR3 consists of 13 residues. V shed 4 bases and J shed 0 bases, with 7 bases lying between them. DNA for the CDR3: TGTGCCAGCAGTGGTTGGGGCTCCTACGAGCAGTACTTC. Translation: CASSGWGSYEQYF.

The chain links TRBV20-1 to TRBJ2-7; 9 bases are a match to TRBD2. The J segment lost 0 bases and the V segment lost 5 bases, leaving 11 bases of the junction unmatched. CDR1 and CDR2 (germline): DFQATT, SNEGSKA (reference sequence). The CDR3 is 16 residues long. Written as DNA, the CDR3 is TGCAGTGCTGGGCATCTAGCGGGGTTGAACTCCTACGAGCAGTACGTC. Translation gives CSAGHLAGLNSYEQYV.

V gene TRBV27 combines with J gene TRBJ2-5, with no clear D. Germline CDR1 is MNHEY and CDR2 is SMNVEV (reference sequence). Trimming removed 0 bases from V and 5 bases from J, with 7 bases in between. This CDR3 has 13 amino acids. The DNA for the CDR3 is TGTGCCAGCAGTTTATCGACTCGGGAGACCCAGTACTTC. It encodes CASSLSTRETQYF.

This clonotype was seen only a few times. The DNA for the CDR3 is TGCAGTGCTATTACGTCCCACGAGCAGTACTTC. Amino acid sequence: CSAITSHEQYF. This chain connects TRBV20-1 to TRBJ2-7; D ambiguous. The CDR3 spans 11 residues. The germline CDR1 and CDR2 sequences are DFQATT and SNEGSKA (reference sequence). Trimming removed 4 bases at V and 5 bases at J, with 9 bases between.

This clonotype was detected many times. V is TRBV5-6 and J is TRBJ1-6; D ambiguous. Looked up from germline, CDR1 is SGHDT and CDR2 is YYEEEE. The CDR3 has 14 residues. V lost 4 bases, J lost 6 bases, and 11 bases lay in between. The CDR3 reads CASSLVGFNSPLHF. The CDR3 DNA reads TGTGCCAGCAGCCTCGTGGGGTTTAATTCACCCCTCCACTTT.

This clonotype appeared many times. This chain connects TRBV6-5 to TRBJ2-2, with D maybe TRBD1 (6 bases). Trimming shortened V by 2 bases and J by 4 bases, and 8 bases separated the two germline ends. CDR1 is MNHEY and CDR2 is SVGAGI in the germline V gene. The CDR3 runs 14 residues. The CDR3 DNA follows: TGTGCCAGCAGTTACGGGGGCCGCACCGGGGAGCTGTTTTTT. Translated: CASSYGGRTGELFF.

The table lists this clonotype with a few counts. The V and J genes are TRBV5-1 and TRBJ2-1; D remains ambiguous. The CDR3 has 15 amino acids. Germline CDR1 and CDR2: SGHRS and YFSETQ. Trimming shortened V by 0 bases and J by 2 bases, and 9 bases separated the two germline ends. CDR3 DNA sequence: TGCGCCAGCAGCTTGGAGGATTACGCCTACAATGAGCAGTTCTTC. Encoded protein: CASSLEDYAYNEQFF.

This clonotype was seen only a few times. The chain couples TRBV29-1 to TRBJ2-2, with D perhaps matching TRBD1 (6 bases). The ends were cut back, 7 bases at V and 2 bases at J, with 11 bases in the middle. The CDR3 consists of 13 residues. The germline CDR1 and CDR2 sequences are SQVTM and ANQGSEA. The CDR3 DNA reads TGCAGCGCACCGGGACAAAACACCGGGGAGCTGTTTTTT. Residues: CSAPGQNTGELFF.

This clonotype was seen a handful of times. V gene TRBV6-4 combines with J gene TRBJ1-4; 9 bases map to TRBD1. The V segment lost 5 bases and the J segment 5 bases; nucleotides outside the gene matches: 3. In germline, CDR1 is MRHNA, CDR2 SNTAGT. This CDR3 region has 14 residues. DNA of the CDR3: TGTGCCAGCAGTTCCGGGACAGGGAATGAAAAACTGTTTTTT. Its translation: CASSSGTGNEKLFF.

This clonotype was counted a few times. The chain recombines TRBV20-1 with TRBJ2-2; 8 positions agree with TRBD1. This CDR3 spans 16 amino acids. Germline V gene data show CDR1 as DFQATT and CDR2 as SNEGSKA (reference sequence). The V and J ends lost 6 bases and 0 bases, in that order; junction bases with no gene match: 9. CDR3: CSARTGKESNTGELFF. The CDR3 DNA reads as TGCAGTGCAAGGACAGGGAAAGAGTCGAACACCGGGGAGCTGTTTTTT.

This clonotype was counted ten times or more. The chain employs TRBV28 and TRBJ2-3; D is perhaps TRBD2 (5 bases). The CDR3 spans 14 residues. Germline assignment: CDR1 MDHEN and CDR2 SYDVKM. Trimming removed 6 bases from V and 2 bases from J, with 12 bases in between. The CDR3 sequence: CASRRGLYTDTQYF. The CDR3 DNA reads TGTGCCAGCAGGCGAGGACTCTACACAGATACGCAGTATTTT.

In this sample, this clonotype turned up a few times. The chain links TRBV15 to TRBJ2-4, with TRBD1 identical over 11 bases. The CDR3 consists of 18 residues. The germline V gene encodes CDR1 LNHNV and CDR2 YYDKDF (reference sequence). V was clipped by 4 bases and J by 0 bases; unmatched bases: 8. CDR3: CATSTRDRGVLAKNIQYF. In DNA, the CDR3 is TGTGCCACCAGCACCCGGGACAGGGGGGTCCTAGCCAAAAACATTCAGTACTTC.

The chain couples TRBV24-1 to TRBJ2-1; 9 nucleotides line up with TRBD1. This CDR3 region has 16 residues. After removal of 3 bases from V and 6 bases from J, the junction contained 8 bases not matched to a gene. CDR1 is KGHDR and CDR2 is SFDVKD in the germline V gene. The CDR3 DNA reads as TGTGCCACCAGTGATCAACACGGGACAGGGTTCAATGAGCAGTTCTTC. It encodes CATSDQHGTGFNEQFF.

This clonotype appeared many times. The rearrangement uses TRBV12-3 or TRBV12-4 and TRBJ1-3; D is unresolved. The V end was cut by 7 bases, the J end by 4 bases, with 11 bases between. The CDR3 runs 13 residues. Here the CDR3 DNA reads TGTGCCAGCAAGCCCGCAAGCGGAAACACCATATATTTT. Translation gives CASKPASGNTIYF.

The chain has TRBV7-6 and TRBJ2-7, with D perhaps matching TRBD2 (5 bases). The length of the CDR3 is 14 residues. V lost 5 bases, J lost 0 bases, and 11 bases lay in between. Germline V lookup: CDR1 SGHVS, CDR2 FNYEAQ. CDR3 nucleotides: TGTGCCAGCAGCCTGCGGGTAAACTCCTACGAGCAGTACTTC. Amino acid sequence: CASSLRVNSYEQYF.